This entry describes one TCR beta chain. Its antigen is not identified. Germline V gene lookup returns CDR1 SEHNR and CDR2 FQNEAQ (reference sequence). Trimming removed 5 bases from V and 5 bases from J, with 18 bases in between. There are 16 residues in the CDR3. The data were obtained in a study of OX40 agonist ivuxolimab in advanced cancers. Turning to the study itself: Each dose-escalation patient presented with hepatocellular carcinoma, melanoma, renal cell or head and neck cancer. Notes on the study in general: The specificity for antigen of the expanded peripheral T cells was not determined.

Using immunoSEQ multiplex PCR, the repertoire was profiled, and TCRdb retains in-frame clones only, with some absent. Of about 76,000 clones in the sample, around nine tenths were seen once. This TCR was sampled from an adult with an advanced solid tumor such as melanoma, head and neck, liver or kidney cancer. The V and J genes are TRBV7-9 and TRBJ2-2, with D possibly TRBD1 on 5 matching bases. This material consisted of CD4+ or CD8+ T cells sorted from blood, taken in a trial of the OX40 agonist ivuxolimab. The chain's CDR3 is CASSTQTVAMTGELFF. CDR3 in DNA: TGTGCCAGCAGCACCCAGACAGTGGCGATGACCGGGGAGCTGTTTTTT.